This T cell receptor (beta chain) appears in the sequencing data of a study of CD8+ T cells in alopecia areata. Study results and caveats: Clonality exceeded that of normal scalp in lesional scalp, most notably in alopecia totalis/universalis.

As to this clone: Its antigen remains unidentified.

The sequencing template was cDNA reverse transcribed from extracted RNA. The protocol was immunoSEQ multiplex PCR, while the TCRdb copy is restricted to in-frame clones and leaves out a portion. The sample consists of 200,000 or so clones, 58% of them appearing once. Treatment here: oral pan-JAK inhibitor, 5-10 mg twice daily. CDR1 is SNHLY and CDR2 is FYNNEI in the germline V gene. The CDR3 contains 15 residues. V was cut by 7 bases and J by 5 bases, with 20 bases left in between. Sequencing was performed on CD4+ T cells sorted from blood, taken at week 24, from a patient treated with tofacitinib. The rearrangement uses TRBV2 and TRBJ1-2; perhaps TRBD1 as D (6 bases). The origin of this receptor is a human donor with alopecia areata. CDR3 loop: CASTEGGGRPYGYTF. In DNA form, the CDR3 reads TGTGCCAGCACCGAAGGCGGGGGGCGTCCATATGGCTACACCTTC.